Listed here are 4 T cell receptor beta chains from one sample, sequenced in a study of blood T cells in healthy people across ages. The second PCR ran 7 to 11 cycles with a sample-barcoded 5' primer and J-beta primers. TCRdb fed the 5' RACE reads into MiXCR, producing one record per CDR3 protein. The sample carries about 930,000 distinct CDR3 sequences, around 29% recorded once. These data are also associated with another study on T cells of mothers and their children.

The material sequenced was blood. The receptors derive from a woman aged 40 to 55 in good health.

This clonotype came up a few times. The rearrangement uses TRBV28 and TRBJ1-1; tentatively, D is TRBD1 (6 bases). Deletions cut 3 bases from V and 4 bases from J, with 12 bases between. This CDR3 comprises 14 residues. Germline CDR1 reads MDHEN; CDR2 reads SYDVKM. CDR3 bases: TGTGCCAGCAGTTTCCAGGCAGGGGTCACTGAAGCTTTCTTT. Amino acid sequence: CASSFQAGVTEAFF. The full variable domain, with the rest looked up from reference TRBV28 and TRBJ1-1, is DVKVTQSSRYLVKRTGEKVFLECVQDMDHENMFWYRQDPGLGLRLIYFSYDVKMKEKGDIPEGYSVSREKKERFSLILESASTNQTSMYLCASSFQAGVTEAFFGQGTRLTVV.

V is TRBV4-1 and J is TRBJ2-6; TRBD1 matches 8 bases. The CDR3 consists of 17 residues. V trimming: 0 bases; J trimming: 9 bases; junction bases outside the gene matches: 10. Germline V lookup: CDR1 MGHRA, CDR2 YSYEKL. This CDR3 reads CASSQEYFPGGVNVLTF. The CDR3 bases are TGCGCCAGCAGCCAAGAATATTTCCCAGGGGGCGTCAACGTCCTGACTTTC.

The chain is built from TRBV27 and TRBJ2-1, with TRBD2 matching 7 bases. With the DNA end fitting TRBJ2-7 better, the J assignment may be wrong. The CDR3 extends over 15 amino acids. Germline-derived CDR1 and CDR2 are MNHEY and SMNVEV (reference sequence). Here the CDR3 DNA reads TGTGCCAGCAGTTTATCGGGGGGGGACTACAATGAGCAGTACTTC. It translates to CASSLSGGDYNEQYF.

V usage is TRBV6-1 and J usage is TRBJ2-1; 9 nucleotides agree with TRBD1. The CDR3 runs 15 residues. Germline V gene sequence: CDR1 MNHNS, CDR2 SASEGT. V lost 6 bases and J lost 8; bases outside the gene matches: 11. CDR3 coding DNA: TGTGCCAGCAGATCTAAGGACAGGGGTTTGGATGAGCAGTTCTTC. It specifies CASRSKDRGLDEQFF.